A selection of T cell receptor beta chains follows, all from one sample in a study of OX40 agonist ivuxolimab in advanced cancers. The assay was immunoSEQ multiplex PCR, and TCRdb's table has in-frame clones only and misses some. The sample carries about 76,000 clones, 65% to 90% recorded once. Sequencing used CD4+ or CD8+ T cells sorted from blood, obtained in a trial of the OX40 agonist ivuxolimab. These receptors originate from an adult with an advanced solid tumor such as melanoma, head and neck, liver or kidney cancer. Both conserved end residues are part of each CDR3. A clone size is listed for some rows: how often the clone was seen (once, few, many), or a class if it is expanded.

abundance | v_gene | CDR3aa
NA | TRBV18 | CASSPPGSSRGTQYF
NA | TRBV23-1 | CASSQLSGNTIYF
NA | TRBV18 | CASSPRTENEKLFF
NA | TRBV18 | CASSLAGGRETQYF
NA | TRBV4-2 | CASSQERVTDTQYF
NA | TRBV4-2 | CASSSRGSGVVDTQYF
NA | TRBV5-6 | CASSGVSGSGELFF
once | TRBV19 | CASSAAASSNYGYTF
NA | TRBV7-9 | CASSPGLGPYNSPLHF
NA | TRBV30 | CAWSGEVNSPLHF
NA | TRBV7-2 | CASIPRGREGRNTEAFF